This TCR beta chain was identified during a study of technical replicates of blood from a few donors. Using immunoSEQ multiplex PCR, the repertoire was profiled, and TCRdb retains in-frame clones only, with some absent. The sample lists roughly 80,000 clones, roughly nine tenths occurring once. V lost 4 bases, J lost 6 bases, and 5 bases stayed unmatched. This CDR3 is 16 amino acids long. Germline assignment: CDR1 SGHRS and CDR2 YFSETQ. This receptor was identified in a human donor in good health. Material for sequencing was T cells isolated from PBMCs. J is TRBJ2-2 and V is TRBV5-1; 14 bases map to TRBD2. The CDR3 DNA sequence: TGCGCCAGCAGCGCTCCGGGACTAGCGGGAGCCGGGGAGCTGTTTTTT. This gives the protein CASSAPGLAGAGELFF.